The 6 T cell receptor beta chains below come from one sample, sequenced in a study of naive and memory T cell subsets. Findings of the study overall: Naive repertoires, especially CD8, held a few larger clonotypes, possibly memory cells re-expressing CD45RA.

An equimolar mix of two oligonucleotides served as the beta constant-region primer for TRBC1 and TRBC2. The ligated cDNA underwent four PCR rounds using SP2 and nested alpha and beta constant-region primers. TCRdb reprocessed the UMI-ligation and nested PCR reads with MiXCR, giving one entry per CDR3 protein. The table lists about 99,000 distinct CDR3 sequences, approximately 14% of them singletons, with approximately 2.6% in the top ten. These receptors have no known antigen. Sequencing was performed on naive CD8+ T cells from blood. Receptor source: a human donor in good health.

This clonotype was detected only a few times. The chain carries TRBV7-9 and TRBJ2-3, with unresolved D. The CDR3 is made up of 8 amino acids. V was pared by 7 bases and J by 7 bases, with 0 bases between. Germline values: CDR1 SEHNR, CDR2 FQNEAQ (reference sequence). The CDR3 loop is CASNTQYF. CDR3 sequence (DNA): TGTGCCAGCAATACGCAGTATTTT.

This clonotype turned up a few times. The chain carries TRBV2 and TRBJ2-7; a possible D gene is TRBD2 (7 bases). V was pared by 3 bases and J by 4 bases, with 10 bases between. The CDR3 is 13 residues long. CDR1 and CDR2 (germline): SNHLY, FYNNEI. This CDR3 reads CASSDRGGYEQYF. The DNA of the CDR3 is TGTGCCAGCAGTGACAGGGGAGGGTACGAGCAGTACTTC. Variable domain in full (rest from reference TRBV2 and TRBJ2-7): EPEVTQTPSHQVTQMGQEVILRCVPISNHLYFYWYRQILGQKVEFLVSFYNNEISEKSEIFDDQFSVERPDGSNFTLKIRSTKLEDSAMYFCASSDRGGYEQYFGPGTRLTVT.

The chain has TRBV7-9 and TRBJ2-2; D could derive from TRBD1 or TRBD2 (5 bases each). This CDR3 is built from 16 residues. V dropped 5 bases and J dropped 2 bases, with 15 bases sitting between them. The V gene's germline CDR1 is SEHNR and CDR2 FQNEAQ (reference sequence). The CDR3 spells CASSPFGGSNTGELFF. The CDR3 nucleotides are TGTGCCAGCAGCCCTTTTGGGGGAAGCAACACCGGGGAGCTGTTTTTT.

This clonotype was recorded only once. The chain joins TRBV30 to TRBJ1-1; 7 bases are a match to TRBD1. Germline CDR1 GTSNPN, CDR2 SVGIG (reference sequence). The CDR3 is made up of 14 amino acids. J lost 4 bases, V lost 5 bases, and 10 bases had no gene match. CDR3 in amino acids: CAWDQLQGSTEAFF. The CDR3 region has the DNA TGTGCCTGGGACCAATTACAGGGGAGCACTGAAGCTTTCTTT.

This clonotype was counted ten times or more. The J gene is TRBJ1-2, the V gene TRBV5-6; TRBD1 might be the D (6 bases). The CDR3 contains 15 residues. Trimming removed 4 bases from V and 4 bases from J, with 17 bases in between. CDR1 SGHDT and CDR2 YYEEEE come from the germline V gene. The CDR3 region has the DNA TGTGCCAGCAGCCCGGAGAGCGGGGGCGGCTATGGCTACACCTTC. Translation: CASSPESGGGYGYTF.

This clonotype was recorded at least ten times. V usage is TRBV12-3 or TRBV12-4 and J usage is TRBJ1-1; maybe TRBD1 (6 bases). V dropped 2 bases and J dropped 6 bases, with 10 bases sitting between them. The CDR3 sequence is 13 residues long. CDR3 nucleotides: TGTGCCAGCAGTTTAATACAGGGAGCTGAAGCTTTCTTT. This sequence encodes CASSLIQGAEAFF.